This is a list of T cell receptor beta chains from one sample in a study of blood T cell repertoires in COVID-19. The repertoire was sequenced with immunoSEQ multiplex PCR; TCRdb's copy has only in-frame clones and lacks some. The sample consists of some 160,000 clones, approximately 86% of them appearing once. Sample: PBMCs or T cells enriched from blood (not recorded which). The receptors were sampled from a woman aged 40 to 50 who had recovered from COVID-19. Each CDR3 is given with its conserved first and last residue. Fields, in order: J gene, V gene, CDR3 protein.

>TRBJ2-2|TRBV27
CASRQGAGGELFF
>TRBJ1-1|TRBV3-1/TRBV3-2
CASSHEALGAFF
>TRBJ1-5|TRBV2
CASNQGGQNQPQHF
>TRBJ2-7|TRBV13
CASSLGGSLAAYEQYF
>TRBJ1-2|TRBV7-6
CASSLSGGDGYTF
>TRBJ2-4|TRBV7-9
CASSQPGQGGVQYF
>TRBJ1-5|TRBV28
CASSVSGQGANQPQHF
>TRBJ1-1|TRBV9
CASRERDKGPFDTEAFF
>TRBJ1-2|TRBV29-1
CSARGDTGYGYTF
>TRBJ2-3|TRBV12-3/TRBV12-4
CASTVMGGTQYF
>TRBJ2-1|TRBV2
CASYSGISYNEQFF
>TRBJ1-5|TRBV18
CASSPAQSSNQPQHF
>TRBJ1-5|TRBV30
CAWSRSGAGNQPQHF
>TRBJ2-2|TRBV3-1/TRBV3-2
CASSQLQGFAGELFF
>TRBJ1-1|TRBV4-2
CASSQDYRDMNTEAFF
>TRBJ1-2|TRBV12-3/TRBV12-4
CASSSGGTRGYTF
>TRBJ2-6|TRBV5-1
CASSVGTVDYSGANVLTF
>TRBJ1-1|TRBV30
CAWSVRRHRVNTEAFF
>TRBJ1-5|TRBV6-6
CASSISGGQPQHF
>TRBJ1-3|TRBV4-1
CASSQISRDRERNTIYF
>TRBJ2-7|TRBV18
CASSPPERKSYEQYF
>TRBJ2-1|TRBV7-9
CASSQLAGAGNEQFF
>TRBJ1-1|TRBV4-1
CASSQGQALISEYHGAFF
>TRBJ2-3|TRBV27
CASSFPGDTQYF
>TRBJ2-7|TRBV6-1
CASSEVGVLYEQYF
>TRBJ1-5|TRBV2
CASSLQGAGQPQHF
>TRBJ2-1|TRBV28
CASSLGWTSGSRSSYNEQFF
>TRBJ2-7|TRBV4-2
CASSQNLDRGYEQYF
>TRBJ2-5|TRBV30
CAWSVLGLAVKETQYF
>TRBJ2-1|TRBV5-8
CAIGQGGLNEQFF
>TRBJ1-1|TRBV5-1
CASMRQANTEAFF
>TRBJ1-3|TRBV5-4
CASSLEQVGNTIYF
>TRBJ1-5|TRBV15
CATSRDPGSNQPQHF
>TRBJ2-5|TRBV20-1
CSASAAGRQETQYF
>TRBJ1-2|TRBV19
CASSVQGSNYGYTF
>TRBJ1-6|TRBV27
CASRESNSPLHF
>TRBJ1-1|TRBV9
CASSPSTGKNTEAFF
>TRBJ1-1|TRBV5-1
CASSSGGEAFF
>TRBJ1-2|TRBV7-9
CASSTTGGTTGGYTF
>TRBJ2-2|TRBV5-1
CASSFVQTNTGELFF
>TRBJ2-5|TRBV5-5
CASSLALHQETQYF
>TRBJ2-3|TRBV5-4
CASSSGLALGVDTQYF